Below are 27 T cell receptor beta chains sequenced from a single sample in a study of Ad26.COV2.S vaccination and SARS-CoV-2 variants. Method: immunoSEQ multiplex PCR; TCRdb's copy keeps in-frame clones and lacks some. The sample lists some 350,000 clones, 90% occurring once. Treatment specified: some 20 received Ad26.COV2.S at low or high dose, single or two shots; 5 received placebo; per-sample allocation not given. Material that was analyzed had been drawn on day 63 after the first vaccine or placebo injection. The sequenced sample was peripheral blood, obtained in a trial of Ad26.COV2.S vaccine versus placebo. All receptors come from a person between 18 and 59 years old who received the Ad26.COV2.S COVID-19 vaccine or a placebo.

The rearrangement links TRBV5-1 to TRBJ2-1; D may be TRBD1 (6 bases). Between the trimmed V and J ends, which lost 0 bases and 5 bases, there was a span of 12 bases. Looked up from germline, CDR1 is SGHRS and CDR2 is YFSETQ. The CDR3 is made up of 15 amino acids. The CDR3 loop reads CASSLVGQTNNEQFF. The CDR3 region has the DNA TGCGCCAGCAGCTTGGTAGGACAGACAAACAATGAGCAGTTCTTC. The full variable domain, rest sourced from reference TRBV5-1 and TRBJ2-1, is KAGVTQTPRYLIKTRGQQVTLSCSPISGHRSVSWYQQTPGQGLQFLFEYFSETQRNKGNFPGRFSGRQFSNSRSEMNVSTLELGDSALYLCASSLVGQTNNEQFFGPGTRLTVL.

The V call is TRBV29-1, the J call TRBJ1-4; TRBD1 is a possible D gene (6 bases). Germline V gives CDR1 SQVTM, CDR2 ANQGSEA. V shed 6 bases and J shed 0 bases, with 14 bases lying between them. The CDR3 loop spans 15 amino acids. This CDR3 reads CSVGDTGTTNEKLFF. The DNA of the CDR3 is TGCAGCGTGGGGGATACAGGGACAACTAATGAAAAACTGTTTTTT.

This clone occurred once. The genes are TRBV5-6 and TRBJ1-4; 7 nucleotides match TRBD1. Germline V gives CDR1 SGHDT, CDR2 YYEEEE. Unmatched junction bases numbered 11, after V lost 3 bases and J lost 0 bases. The CDR3 is 18 residues long. The CDR3 reads CASSWGIQGIATNEKLFF. The DNA for the CDR3 is TGTGCCAGCAGCTGGGGCATACAGGGGATCGCAACTAATGAAAAACTGTTTTTT.

The V gene is TRBV13, the J gene TRBJ1-5; D is ambiguous. In germline, CDR1 is PRHDT, CDR2 FYEKMQ (reference sequence). The CDR3 loop spans 14 amino acids. The germline V and J ends were trimmed by 4 bases and 3 bases, with 10 bases remaining between them. The CDR3 DNA is TGTGCCAGCAGCTCCGGGAGGGCCAATCAGCCCCAGCATTTT. Protein product: CASSSGRANQPQHF.

V gene TRBV7-9 combines with J gene TRBJ2-2; D is undetermined. Germline-derived CDR1 and CDR2 are SEHNR and FQNEAQ (reference sequence). V was trimmed by 5 bases and J by 0 bases, leaving 7 bases between them. This CDR3 region has 14 residues. The CDR3 DNA is TGTGCCAGCAGCCCCCGCGCGAACACCGGGGAGCTGTTTTTT. Residues: CASSPRANTGELFF.

This chain uses TRBV19 with TRBJ1-2; tentatively, D is TRBD1 (6 bases). The CDR3 has 13 residues. V dropped 4 bases and J dropped 4 bases, with 10 bases sitting between them. Germline V gives CDR1 LNHDA, CDR2 SQIVND (reference sequence). CDR3 residues: CASSTQGPYGYTF. CDR3 DNA sequence: TGTGCCAGTAGTACGCAGGGGCCCTATGGCTACACCTTC. Using reference TRBV19 and TRBJ1-2 for the parts outside the CDR3, the full variable domain is DGGITQSPKYLFRKEGQNVTLSCEQNLNHDAMYWYRQDPGQGLRLIYYSQIVNDFQKGDIAEGYSVSREKKESFPLTVTSAQKNPTAFYLCASSTQGPYGYTFGSGTRLTVV.

The chain is built from TRBV7-9 and TRBJ1-1; D unresolved. V lost 4 bases, J lost 10 bases, and 10 bases lay in between. Looked up from germline, CDR1 is SEHNR and CDR2 is FQNEAQ (reference sequence). The CDR3 is 11 amino acids. CDR3 loop: CASSSLSPAFF. The DNA for the CDR3 is TGTGCCAGCAGCTCCTTATCACCAGCTTTCTTT.

CDR3 coding DNA: TGCAGCGTATGGTCAGGGACGAACACTGAAGCTTTCTTT. Protein: CSVWSGTNTEAFF. The chain has TRBV29-1 and TRBJ1-1, with D perhaps matching TRBD1 (5 bases). V shed 6 bases and J shed 1 base, with 12 bases lying between them. This CDR3 has 13 amino acids. From germline, CDR1 is SQVTM and CDR2 ANQGSEA.

CDR3: CARRRKTDEKLFF. CDR3 bases: TGTGCCAGGCGAAGGAAGACTGATGAAAAACTGTTTTTT. The rearrangement links TRBV19 to TRBJ1-4, with no clear D. This CDR3 region has 13 residues. Trimming removed 9 bases from V and 6 bases from J, with 14 bases in between. CDR1 LNHDA and CDR2 SQIVND come from the germline V gene (reference sequence).

V is TRBV15 and J is TRBJ1-3; no clear D gene. The CDR3 loop spans 14 amino acids. The ends were cut back, 2 bases at V and 0 bases at J, with 5 bases in the middle. Germline V CDR1 and CDR2: LNHNV, YYDKDF (reference sequence). CDR3 DNA: TGTGCCACCAGCAGACCTCTCTCTGGAAACACCATATATTTT. Encoded protein: CATSRPLSGNTIYF.

The chain recombines TRBV7-2 with TRBJ1-1, with D possibly TRBD1 on 5 matching bases. Trimming took off 2 bases at V and 1 base at J, with 8 bases between the two ends. There are 14 residues in the CDR3. CDR1 SGHTA and CDR2 FQGNSA come from the germline V gene. The CDR3 DNA is TGTGCCAGCAGCTTAATTGGGGGGAACACTGAAGCTTTCTTT. Translation gives CASSLIGGNTEAFF.

The V gene is TRBV2, the J gene TRBJ2-1, with D possibly being TRBD2 (5 bases). The germline V gene has CDR1 SNHLY and CDR2 FYNNEI. Trimming took off 7 bases at V and 3 bases at J, with 19 bases between the two ends. The CDR3 is 16 amino acids. The CDR3 spells CASTRQFGVGYNEQFF. The CDR3 DNA follows: TGTGCCAGCACACGCCAATTCGGGGTGGGCTACAATGAGCAGTTCTTC.

This chain links TRBV9 with TRBJ1-1; 7 bases line up with TRBD1. Germline values: CDR1 SGDLS, CDR2 YYNGEE. V shed 8 bases, J shed 0 bases, and the junction held 4 bases outside the gene matches. CDR3 length equals 13 residues. The CDR3 here is CASSGQMNTEAFF. CDR3 sequence (DNA): TGTGCCAGTTCGGGACAGATGAACACTGAAGCTTTCTTT.

The V and J genes are TRBV27 and TRBJ1-5; D is ambiguous. V was pared by 3 bases and J by 3 bases, with 6 bases between. CDR3 size: 13 residues. CDR1 is MNHEY and CDR2 is SMNVEV in the germline V gene (reference sequence). CDR3 nucleotides: TGTGCCAGCAGTTTGATAACCAATCAGCCCCAGCATTTT. It encodes CASSLITNQPQHF.

This chain joins TRBV5-6 and TRBJ2-7; 9 bases agree with TRBD2. Trimming took 3 bases from V and 1 from J; bases not matched to a gene: 5. This CDR3 is built from 15 residues. The V gene's germline CDR1 is SGHDT and CDR2 YYEEEE. As DNA, the CDR3 is TGTGCCAGCAGCTGGTCAGCGGGGGGATCCTACGAGCAGTACTTC. Translation gives CASSWSAGGSYEQYF.

The chain carries TRBV7-9 and TRBJ2-1; D not certain. The CDR3 is 11 amino acids. Trimming shortened V by 2 bases and J by 7 bases, and 3 bases separated the two germline ends. The germline CDR1 and CDR2 sequences are SEHNR and FQNEAQ (reference sequence). This CDR3 reads CASSLKNEQFF. CDR3 DNA: TGTGCCAGCAGCTTAAAAAATGAGCAGTTCTTC.

This rearrangement joins TRBV19 to TRBJ2-3; D is perhaps TRBD1 (5 bases). Germline CDR1 is LNHDA and CDR2 is SQIVND (reference sequence). CDR3 length: 16 amino acids. Trimming pared 4 bases from V and 1 base from J, leaving 15 bases between. DNA for the CDR3: TGTGCCAGTAGTACCCTCGCCCAGGGCGGCACAGATACGCAGTATTTT. It codes for CASSTLAQGGTDTQYF.

The rearrangement links TRBV5-6 to TRBJ2-7; D may match TRBD1 or TRBD2 (5 bases each). V was clipped by 4 bases and J by 2 bases, with 7 bases between them. The germline gives CDR1 SGHDT, CDR2 YYEEEE. The CDR3 totals 12 residues. The CDR3 region has the DNA TGTGCCAGCAGCGGGGACGCCTACGAGCAGTACTTC. It codes for CASSGDAYEQYF.

The chain has TRBV7-2 and TRBJ1-4, with D unclear. The CDR3 is 13 residues long. Trimming removed 5 bases from V and 6 bases from J, with 10 bases in between. In germline, CDR1 is SGHTA, CDR2 FQGNSA. The CDR3: CASSRSTDEKLFF. The CDR3 coding sequence is TGTGCCAGCAGCCGATCCACGGATGAAAAACTGTTTTTT. The whole variable domain, filled in from reference TRBV7-2 and TRBJ1-4, reads GAGVSQSPSNKVTEKGKDVELRCDPISGHTALYWYRQSLGQGLEFLIYFQGNSAPDKSGLPSDRFSAERTGGSVSTLTIQRTQQEDSAVYLCASSRSTDEKLFFGSGTQLSVL.

The chain uses TRBV15 and TRBJ1-2, with D unresolved. CDR1 and CDR2 (germline): LNHNV, YYDKDF (reference sequence). The CDR3 totals 19 residues. V dropped 0 bases and J dropped 5 bases, with 25 bases sitting between them. The CDR3 sequence is CATSRESRVVSAGGYGYTF. CDR3 DNA sequence: TGTGCCACCAGCAGAGAGTCACGGGTTGTTAGCGCGGGTGGGTATGGCTACACCTTC.

The chain is built from TRBV5-4 and TRBJ2-5, with 10 bases matching TRBD2. The CDR3 runs to 14 residues. With 0 bases clipped from V and 5 bases from J, the junction kept 1 base outside the gene matches. CDR1 SGHNT and CDR2 YYREEE come from the germline V gene (reference sequence). The CDR3 sequence: CASSLEREGETQYF. DNA of the CDR3: TGTGCCAGCAGCTTGGAGCGGGAGGGGGAGACCCAGTACTTC.

The chain joins TRBV7-9 to TRBJ2-1; TRBD2 might be the D (5 bases). V lost 5 bases and J lost 8, with 10 bases in between. The length of the CDR3 is 12 residues. The germline CDR1 and CDR2 sequences are SEHNR and FQNEAQ (reference sequence). CDR3 sequence (DNA): TGTGCCAGCAGCCCCCGGAGGCATGAGCAGTTCTTC. Translating gives CASSPRRHEQFF.

The rearrangement links TRBV10-3 to TRBJ1-6; D gene unclear. Germline CDR1 reads ENHRY; CDR2 reads SYGVKD. The V gene lost 3 bases and the J gene lost 5 bases, with 17 bases spanning the gap. This CDR3 spans 17 amino acids. Here the CDR3 reads CAISEGSGFGNNSPLHF. In DNA, the CDR3 is TGTGCCATCAGTGAAGGTTCGGGGTTCGGAAATAATTCACCCCTCCACTTT.

In this sample, this clone turned up a few times. The chain combines TRBV11-2 with TRBJ1-1, with a weak D call TRBD1 (5 bases). The CDR3 is made up of 12 amino acids. Trimming took 3 bases from V and 5 from J, leaving 7 bases between them. Germline lookup yields CDR1 SGHAT and CDR2 FQNNGV. CDR3 amino acids: CASSFWGTEAFF. The CDR3 nucleotides read TGTGCCAGCAGCTTCTGGGGGACTGAAGCTTTCTTT.

Concerning this clone itself: The junction does not match germline at one end; this may be a read error. J is TRBJ2-1 and V is TRBV6-2 or TRBV6-3; D might be TRBD2 (5 bases). Germline loops: CDR1 MNHEY, CDR2 SVGEGT. The CDR3 length is 19 residues. The DNA of the CDR3 is TGTGCCAGCAGTTACTCGAATTTCCCGGAAGCTCCCGACTACGATGAGCAGTTCTTC. This translates into CASSYSNFPEAPDYDEQFF.

The rearrangement joins TRBV10-2 to TRBJ1-5; TRBD1 matches 9 bases. The junction had 8 bases not matched to a gene; V was cut back by 5 bases and J by 6 bases. CDR1 is WSHSY, CDR2 SAAADI, per germline. The CDR3 spans 15 residues. Here the CDR3 reads CASSTGTGYGQPQHF. The CDR3 coding sequence is TGCGCCAGCAGTACCGGGACAGGGTATGGTCAGCCCCAGCATTTT.

This clone was found once. The chain combines TRBV19 with TRBJ2-3, with 11 bases aligning to TRBD1. The CDR3 has 15 amino acids. Trimming took 3 bases from V and 3 from J; bases not matched to a gene: 2. The germline V gene has CDR1 LNHDA and CDR2 SQIVND (reference sequence). CDR3 nucleotide sequence: TGTGCCAGTAGTATGGGGACAGGGGGGACAGATACGCAGTATTTT. This encodes CASSMGTGGTDTQYF.